This T cell receptor beta chain was found in a study of cytomegalovirus exposure and HLA in healthy donors. Whole-study results and caveats: Segments of the TCR beta V type were, in most cases, productive about 90% or about 30% of the time in an earlier analysis. Investigators reported around 150 TCR beta chains as tied to cytomegalovirus.

The PCR ran on 60 Vbeta and 13 Jbeta primers. The table came from immunoSEQ multiplex PCR; TCRdb's copy has only in-frame clones and leaves some out. The repertoire holds about 80,000 clones, with approximately 65% as singletons. Comment on this clone: No antigen is known for it.

This CDR3 is 13 amino acids long. Germline values: CDR1 GTSNPN, CDR2 SVGIG (reference sequence). After removal of 3 bases from V and 11 bases from J, the junction contained 9 bases not matched to a gene. Source material: PBMCs. The clonotype was recovered from a male donor in good health and CMV-seropositive. The chain is built from TRBV30 and TRBJ1-1, with 10 bases fitting TRBD1. The CDR3 spells CAWRADRGHSAFF. CDR3 DNA: TGTGCCTGGAGAGCCGACAGGGGGCATTCGGCTTTCTTT.